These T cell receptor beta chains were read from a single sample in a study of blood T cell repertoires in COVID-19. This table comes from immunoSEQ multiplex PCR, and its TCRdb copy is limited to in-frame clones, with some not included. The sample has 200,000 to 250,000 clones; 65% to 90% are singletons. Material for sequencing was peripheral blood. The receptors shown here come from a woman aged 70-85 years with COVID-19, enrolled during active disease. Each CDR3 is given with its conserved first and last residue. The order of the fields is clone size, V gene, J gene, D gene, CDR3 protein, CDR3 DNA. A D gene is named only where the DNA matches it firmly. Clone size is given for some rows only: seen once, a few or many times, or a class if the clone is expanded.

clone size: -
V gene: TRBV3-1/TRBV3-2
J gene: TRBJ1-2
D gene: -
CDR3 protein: CASSQDMLLQGYTF
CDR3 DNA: TGTGCCAGCAGCCAAGATATGTTGCTGCAGGGCTACACCTTC

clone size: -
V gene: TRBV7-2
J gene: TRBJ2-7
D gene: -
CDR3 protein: CASNPGGSYEQYF
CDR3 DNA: TGTGCCAGCAACCCCGGCGGTTCCTACGAGCAGTACTTC

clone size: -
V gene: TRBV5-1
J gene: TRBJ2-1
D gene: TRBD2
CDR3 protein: CASNPRLAGSSYNEQFF
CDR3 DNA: TGCGCCAGCAACCCCCGACTAGCGGGGAGCTCCTACAATGAGCAGTTCTTC

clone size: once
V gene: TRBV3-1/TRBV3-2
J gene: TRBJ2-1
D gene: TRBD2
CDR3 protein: CASSQLAGGPVNEQFF
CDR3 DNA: TGTGCCAGCAGCCAATTAGCGGGGGGGCCGGTCAATGAGCAGTTCTTC

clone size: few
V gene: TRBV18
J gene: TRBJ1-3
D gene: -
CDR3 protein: CASSPTGDSGNTIYF
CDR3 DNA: TGTGCCAGCTCACCAACAGGCGACTCTGGAAACACCATATATTTT

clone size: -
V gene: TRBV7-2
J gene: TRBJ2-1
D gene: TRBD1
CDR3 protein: CASSLGGDRPYNEQFF
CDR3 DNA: TGTGCCAGCAGCTTAGGGGGGGACAGGCCATACAATGAGCAGTTCTTC

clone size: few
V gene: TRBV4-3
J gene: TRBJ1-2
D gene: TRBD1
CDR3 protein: CASSQLRGKDYGYTF
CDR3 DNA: TGCGCCAGCAGCCAACTCAGGGGGAAGGACTATGGCTACACCTTC

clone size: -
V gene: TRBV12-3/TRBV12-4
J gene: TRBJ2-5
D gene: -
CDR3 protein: CASRIDSRETQYF
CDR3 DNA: TGTGCCAGCAGGATCGACTCCCGGGAGACCCAGTACTTC

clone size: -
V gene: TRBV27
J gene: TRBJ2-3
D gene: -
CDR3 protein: CASSELWGEADTQYF
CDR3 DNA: TGTGCCAGCAGTGAATTATGGGGAGAGGCAGATACGCAGTATTTT

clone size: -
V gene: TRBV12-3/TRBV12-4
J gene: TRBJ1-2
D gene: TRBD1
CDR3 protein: CASSTDRGYGYTF
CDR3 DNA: TGTGCCAGCAGTACGGACAGGGGCTATGGCTACACCTTC

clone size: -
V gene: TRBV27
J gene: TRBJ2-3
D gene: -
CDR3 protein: CASAGLSTDTQYF
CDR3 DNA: TGTGCCAGCGCGGGACTTAGCACAGATACGCAGTATTTT

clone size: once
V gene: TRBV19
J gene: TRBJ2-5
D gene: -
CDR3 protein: CASRRGAGQETQYF
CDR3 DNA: TGTGCCAGTCGGAGGGGCGCAGGGCAAGAGACCCAGTACTTC

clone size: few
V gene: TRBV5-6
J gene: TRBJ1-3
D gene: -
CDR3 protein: CASSMTTGEGSGNTIYF
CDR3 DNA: TGTGCCAGCAGCATGACTACGGGGGAAGGATCTGGAAACACCATATATTTT

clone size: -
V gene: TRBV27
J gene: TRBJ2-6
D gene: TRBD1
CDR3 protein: CASSSTQPDRGLGPGANVLTF
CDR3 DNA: TGTGCCAGCAGTTCAACACAACCAGACAGGGGGTTGGGGCCTGGGGCCAACGTCCTGACTTTC

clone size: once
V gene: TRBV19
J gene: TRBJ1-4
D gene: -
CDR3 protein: CASSETGSVGEKLFF
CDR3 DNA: TGTGCCAGTAGCGAGACGGGGTCGGTGGGTGAAAAACTGTTTTTT

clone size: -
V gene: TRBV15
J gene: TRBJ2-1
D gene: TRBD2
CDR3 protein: CATSRASGLAGEHTYNEQFF
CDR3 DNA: TGTGCCACCAGCAGAGCATCGGGACTAGCGGGGGAGCATACCTACAATGAGCAGTTCTTC

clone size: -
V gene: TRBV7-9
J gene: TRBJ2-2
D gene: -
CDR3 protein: CALRRGPGTGELFF
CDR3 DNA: TGTGCCCTCAGGAGGGGGCCGGGCACCGGGGAGCTGTTTTTT

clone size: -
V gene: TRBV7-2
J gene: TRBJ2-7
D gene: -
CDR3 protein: CASSLSTETEIYPYEQYF
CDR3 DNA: TGTGCCAGCAGCCTATCTACCGAGACAGAAATATACCCCTACGAGCAGTACTTC

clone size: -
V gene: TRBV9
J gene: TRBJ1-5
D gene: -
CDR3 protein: CASSPDLQNQPQHF
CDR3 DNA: TGTGCCAGCAGCCCGGATCTACAGAATCAGCCCCAGCATTTT

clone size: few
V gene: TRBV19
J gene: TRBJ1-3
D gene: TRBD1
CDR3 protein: CASKGQAISGNTIYF
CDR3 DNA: TGTGCCAGTAAGGGACAGGCGATCTCTGGAAACACCATATATTTT

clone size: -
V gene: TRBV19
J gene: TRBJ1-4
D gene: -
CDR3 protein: CASRIGQAYLEKLFF
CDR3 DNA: TGTGCCAGTAGGATAGGCCAGGCGTACCTCGAAAAACTGTTTTTT

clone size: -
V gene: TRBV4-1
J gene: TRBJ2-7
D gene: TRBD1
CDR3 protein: CASSPRDRSYEQYF
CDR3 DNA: TGCGCCAGCAGCCCTCGGGACAGAAGCTACGAGCAGTACTTC

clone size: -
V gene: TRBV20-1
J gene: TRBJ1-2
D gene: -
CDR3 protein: CSASSWAGYTF
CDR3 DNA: TGCAGTGCTAGTTCGTGGGCAGGCTACACCTTC

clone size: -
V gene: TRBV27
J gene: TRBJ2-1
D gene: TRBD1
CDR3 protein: CASRQGGPSYNEQFF
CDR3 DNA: TGTGCCAGCAGACAGGGGGGCCCTTCCTACAATGAGCAGTTCTTC

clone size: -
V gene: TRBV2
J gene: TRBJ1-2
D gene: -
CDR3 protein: CALQGRGFGYTF
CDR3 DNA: TGTGCCCTACAGGGTAGGGGTTTTGGCTACACCTTC

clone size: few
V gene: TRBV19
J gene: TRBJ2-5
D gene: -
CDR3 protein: CASSIRGETQYF
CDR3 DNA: TGTGCCAGTAGTATTCGGGGGGAGACCCAGTACTTC

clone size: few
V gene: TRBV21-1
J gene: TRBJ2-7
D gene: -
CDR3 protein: CASSKVRGIGEQYF
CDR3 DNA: TGTGCCAGCAGCAAAGTAAGGGGGATCGGCGAGCAGTACTTC

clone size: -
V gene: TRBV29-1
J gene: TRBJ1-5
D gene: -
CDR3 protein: CSVGSGNQPQHF
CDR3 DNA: TGCAGCGTTGGGTCAGGTAATCAGCCCCAGCATTTT

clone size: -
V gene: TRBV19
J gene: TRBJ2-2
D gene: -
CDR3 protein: CASSEVGGITGELFF
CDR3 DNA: TGTGCCAGTAGCGAGGTCGGAGGGATAACCGGGGAGCTGTTTTTT

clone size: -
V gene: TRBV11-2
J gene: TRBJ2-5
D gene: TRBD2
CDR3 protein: CASSVGLAGGRGETQYF
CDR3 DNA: TGTGCCAGCAGCGTCGGACTAGCGGGGGGGCGCGGAGAGACCCAGTACTTC

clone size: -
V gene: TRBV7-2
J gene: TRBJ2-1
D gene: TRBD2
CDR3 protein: CASSLPLAGVEQFF
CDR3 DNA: TGTGCCAGCAGCTTACCCCTAGCGGGAGTAGAGCAGTTCTTC

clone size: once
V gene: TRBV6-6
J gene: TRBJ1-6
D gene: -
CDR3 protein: CASSYQTDNSPLHF
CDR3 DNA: TGTGCCAGCAGTTATCAGACAGATAATTCACCCCTCCACTTT

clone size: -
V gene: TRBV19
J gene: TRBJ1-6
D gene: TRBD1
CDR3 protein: CASSRGQGSNSPLHF
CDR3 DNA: TGTGCCAGTAGTAGAGGACAGGGCAGTAATTCACCCCTCCACTTT

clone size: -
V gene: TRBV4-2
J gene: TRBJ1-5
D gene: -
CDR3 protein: CASSQESSGQSNQPQHF
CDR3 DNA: TGTGCCAGCAGCCAAGAAAGCTCCGGACAGAGCAATCAGCCCCAGCATTTT

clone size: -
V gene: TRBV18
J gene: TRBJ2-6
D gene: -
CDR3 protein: CASTLGGAPGANVLTF
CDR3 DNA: TGTGCCAGCACACTAGGGGGGGCCCCTGGGGCCAACGTCCTGACTTTC

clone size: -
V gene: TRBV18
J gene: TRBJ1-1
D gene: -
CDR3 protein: CASSPIRSMNTEAFF
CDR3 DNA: TGTGCCAGCTCACCAATCCGAAGCATGAACACTGAAGCTTTCTTT

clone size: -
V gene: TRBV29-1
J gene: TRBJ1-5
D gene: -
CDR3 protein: CSVPSTRSNQPQHF
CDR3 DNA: TGCAGCGTCCCATCGACTCGTAGCAATCAGCCCCAGCATTTT

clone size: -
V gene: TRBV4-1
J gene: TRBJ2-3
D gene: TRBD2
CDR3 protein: CASSQLIAGGRSIVYF
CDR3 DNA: TGCGCCAGCAGCCAACTAATAGCGGGGGGGCGTTCGATTGTGTATTTT

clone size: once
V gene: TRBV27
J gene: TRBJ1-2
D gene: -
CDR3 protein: CASSFGEGINYGYTF
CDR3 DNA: TGTGCCAGCAGTTTCGGGGAGGGAATTAACTATGGCTACACCTTC

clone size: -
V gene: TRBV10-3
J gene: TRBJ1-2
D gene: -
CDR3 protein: CAISERNFGGYGYTF
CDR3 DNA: TGTGCCATCAGTGAGAGGAATTTTGGCGGCTATGGCTACACCTTC